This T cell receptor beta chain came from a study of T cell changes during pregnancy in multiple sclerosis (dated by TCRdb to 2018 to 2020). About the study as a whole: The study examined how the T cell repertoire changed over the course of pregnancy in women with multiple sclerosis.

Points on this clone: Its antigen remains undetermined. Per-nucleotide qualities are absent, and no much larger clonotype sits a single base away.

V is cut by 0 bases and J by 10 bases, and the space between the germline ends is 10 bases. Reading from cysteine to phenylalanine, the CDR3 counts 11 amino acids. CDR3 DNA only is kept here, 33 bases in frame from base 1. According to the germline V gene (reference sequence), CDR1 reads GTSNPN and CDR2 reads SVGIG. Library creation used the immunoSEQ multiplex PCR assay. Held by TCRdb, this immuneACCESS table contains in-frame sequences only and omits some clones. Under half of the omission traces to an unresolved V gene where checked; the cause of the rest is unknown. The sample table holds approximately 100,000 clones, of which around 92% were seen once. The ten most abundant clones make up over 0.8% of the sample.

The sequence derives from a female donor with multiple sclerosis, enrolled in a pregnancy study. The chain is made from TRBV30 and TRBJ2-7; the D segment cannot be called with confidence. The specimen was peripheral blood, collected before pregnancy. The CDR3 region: CAWSVGPGQYF. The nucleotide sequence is TGTGCCTGGAGTGTAGGTCCAGGTCAGTACTTC.